The next 23 T cell receptor beta chains were all read from a single sample in a study of T-cell reconstitution after alpha-beta-depleted transplantation in children. Using unique molecular identifiers, the investigators prepared the TCRbeta library. In TCRdb, the PCR reads were re-called with MiXCR into one record per CDR3 protein. The top ten clones hold around 7.5% of a sample with about 300,000 distinct CDR3 sequences, 10% of them seen once. This specimen was PBMCs, taken before TCRalphabeta/CD19-depleted stem cell transplant. These receptors came from a boy in the first two years of life with acute myeloid leukemia, due to receive a stem cell transplant.

This clonotype turned up a few times. The V gene is TRBV10-3, the J gene TRBJ2-3; TRBD2 matches 11 bases. The CDR3 extends over 14 amino acids. The germline CDR1 and CDR2 sequences are ENHRY and SYGVKD. Losses at the gene ends were 7 bases for V and 3 bases for J; bases not matched to a gene: 3. CDR3 coding DNA: TGTGCCATCAACCCTAGCGGGAGGACAGATACGCAGTATTTT. Amino acid sequence: CAINPSGRTDTQYF.

This clonotype was counted many times. V gene TRBV28 combines with J gene TRBJ2-3, with TRBD2 identical over 7 bases. The CDR3 consists of 15 residues. The germline V gene has CDR1 MDHEN and CDR2 SYDVKM. J lost 2 bases, V lost 6 bases, and 8 bases had no gene match. The CDR3 DNA reads TGTGCCAGCAGGTCGCTGGCGGGAGTCACAGATACGCAGTATTTT. This codes for CASRSLAGVTDTQYF.

This clonotype was detected many times. The chain couples TRBV12-3 or TRBV12-4 to TRBJ2-7; 8 bases line up with TRBD1. The CDR3 runs 16 residues. The V segment lost 4 bases and the J segment 4 bases; nucleotides outside the gene matches: 12. The CDR3: CASSYAGQGPFYEQYF. The CDR3 DNA reads TGTGCCAGCAGTTACGCCGGACAGGGCCCATTTTACGAGCAGTACTTC.

This clonotype was detected many times. The V gene is TRBV7-9, the J gene TRBJ2-4; D is ambiguous. CDR1 and CDR2 from the germline V gene are SEHNR and FQNEAQ (reference sequence). Deletions cut 3 bases from V and 8 bases from J, with 8 bases between. The CDR3 consists of 12 residues. The CDR3 here is CASSFTSDIQYF. In DNA form, the CDR3 reads TGTGCCAGCAGCTTCACTTCGGACATTCAGTACTTC.

This clonotype has at least ten counts. The genes are TRBV29-1 and TRBJ1-2; D gene unclear. The CDR3 is made up of 12 amino acids. Germline CDR1 SQVTM, CDR2 ANQGSEA. The V end lost 3 bases, the J end lost 2 bases, and 7 bases lay between the germline ends. CDR3 in DNA: TGCAGCGTTGACGGGCAGAACTATGGCTACACCTTC. This codes for CSVDGQNYGYTF.

Only a few counts were recorded for this clonotype. The J gene is TRBJ1-1, the V gene TRBV4-3; TRBD1 agrees at 8 bases. V gave up 4 bases and J gave up 1 base; unmatched junction bases: 8. There are 16 residues in the CDR3. In germline, CDR1 is LGHNA, CDR2 YSLEER. CDR3 bases: TGCGCCAGCAGCCGTTTCCCGCAGGGGGCGAACACTGAAGCTTTCTTT. Amino acids: CASSRFPQGANTEAFF.

In its sample, this clonotype was seen many times. The V call is TRBV5-1, the J call TRBJ2-7, with 11 bases matching TRBD1. Germline CDR1 is SGHRS and CDR2 is YFSETQ. J was trimmed by 5 bases and V by 6 bases; bases with no gene match: 4. The CDR3 has 13 residues. CDR3: CASKRTGGNEQYF. The DNA of the CDR3 is TGCGCCAGCAAGAGGACAGGGGGCAACGAGCAGTACTTC.

The rearrangement uses TRBV7-6 and TRBJ2-7; 7 bases are a match to TRBD1. Germline lookup yields CDR1 SGHVS and CDR2 FNYEAQ. The length of the CDR3 is 15 residues. The V and J ends lost 5 bases and 3 bases, in that order; junction bases with no gene match: 10. DNA for the CDR3: TGTGCCAGCAGCATAACATCCGGGACAGACTACGAGCAGTACTTC. Amino acids: CASSITSGTDYEQYF. The full variable domain, its missing parts supplied by reference TRBV7-6 and TRBJ2-7, is GAGVSQSPRYKVTKRGQDVALRCDPISGHVSLYWYRQALGQGPEFLTYFNYEAQQDKSGLPNDRFSAERPEGSISTLTIQRTEQRDSAMYRCASSITSGTDYEQYFGPGTRLTVT.

This clonotype was detected many times. The chain links TRBV7-9 to TRBJ1-4; D gene unclear. Germline CDR1 SEHNR, CDR2 FQNEAQ (reference sequence). V lost 2 bases to trimming and J lost 5 bases, with 6 bases between them. The CDR3 has 13 amino acids. CDR3 in amino acids: CASSLRGNEKLFF. Written as DNA, the CDR3 is TGTGCCAGCAGCTTACGAGGGAATGAAAAACTGTTTTTT.

This clonotype was observed at least ten times. The chain joins TRBV6-5 to TRBJ2-3; maybe TRBD2 (6 bases). The CDR3 extends over 18 amino acids. V lost 0 bases, J lost 0 bases, and 16 bases lay in between. In germline, CDR1 is MNHEY, CDR2 SVGAGI. CDR3 in DNA: TGTGCCAGCAGTTACTCGGGGTTAGCGGATACTAGCACAGATACGCAGTATTTT. Translated: CASSYSGLADTSTDTQYF.

This clonotype has more than one count but fewer than ten. The chain employs TRBV6-1 and TRBJ1-2, with 7 bases lining up with TRBD1. Germline-derived CDR1 and CDR2 are MNHNS and SASEGT. The CDR3 covers 13 residues. V lost 6 bases, J lost 4 bases, and 5 bases stayed unmatched. CDR3 nucleotide sequence: TGTGCCAGCAGACAGGGGACGGTCTATGGCTACACCTTC. This codes for CASRQGTVYGYTF.

The table lists this clonotype with many counts. This chain joins TRBV6-1 and TRBJ2-5; the D gene is possibly TRBD2 (6 bases). V dropped 6 bases and J dropped 2 bases, with 16 bases sitting between them. Germline-derived CDR1 and CDR2 are MNHNS and SASEGT. This CDR3 region has 15 residues. CDR3 in DNA: TGTGCCAGCAGCCTGGACTATGCCCCTCAAGAGACCCAGTACTTC. It specifies CASSLDYAPQETQYF.

This clonotype was recorded many times. The chain recombines TRBV28 with TRBJ1-4; perhaps TRBD1 as D (6 bases). This CDR3 is built from 13 residues. Deletions cut 10 bases from V and 4 bases from J, with 13 bases between. The germline V gene has CDR1 MDHEN and CDR2 SYDVKM. The CDR3 DNA is TGTGCCACACACAGGGTGGTTAATGAAAAACTGTTTTTT. Amino acids: CATHRVVNEKLFF.

This clonotype was counted ten times or more. The chain carries TRBV12-3 or TRBV12-4 and TRBJ2-5, with 9 bases that match TRBD2. The CDR3 totals 16 residues. The J segment lost 5 bases and the V segment lost 5 bases, leaving 12 bases of the junction unmatched. DNA of the CDR3: TGTGCCAGCAGTCCCCGTGGCGGGAGGGCAGGCGAGACCCAGTACTTC. Translated: CASSPRGGRAGETQYF.

This clonotype was found many times. The genes are TRBV6-1 and TRBJ2-7, with D perhaps matching TRBD1 (5 bases). V shed 6 bases and J shed 4 bases, with 13 bases lying between them. There are 13 residues in the CDR3. The germline V gene has CDR1 MNHNS and CDR2 SASEGT. For the CDR3, the DNA is TGTGCCAGCAGACAGGCGATACAATACGAGCAGTACTTC. Encoded protein: CASRQAIQYEQYF.

This clonotype was seen repeatedly, ten times or more. The V call is TRBV25-1, the J call TRBJ2-1, with D unresolved. The V gene lost 8 bases and the J gene lost 10 bases, with 9 bases spanning the gap. Per the germline V gene, CDR1 is MGHDK and CDR2 is SYGVNS. This CDR3 has 10 amino acids. CDR3 amino acids: CASFLGEQFF. The CDR3 region has the DNA TGTGCCAGCTTCCTCGGGGAGCAGTTCTTC.

This clonotype appeared a few times. This chain links TRBV11-2 with TRBJ2-3; D gene uncertain. Trimming left V 8 bases short and J 1 base short, with 10 bases between. CDR3 length: 13 residues. CDR1 and CDR2 (germline): SGHAT, FQNNGV. CDR3 DNA: TGTGCCAGCGTTTTGGCGGGCACAGATACGCAGTATTTT. It specifies CASVLAGTDTQYF.

At least ten counts were recorded for this clonotype. The J gene is TRBJ1-4, the V gene TRBV29-1, with a possible D match to TRBD1 (5 bases). CDR1 is SQVTM, CDR2 ANQGSEA, per germline. Trimming took 2 bases from V and 7 from J, leaving 5 bases between them. The CDR3 runs 11 residues. CDR3 in amino acids: CSVEQGEKLFF. The CDR3 DNA reads TGCAGCGTTGAACAGGGTGAAAAACTGTTTTTT.

This clonotype was counted a few times. V and J are TRBV7-2 and TRBJ1-3; D is possibly TRBD1 (5 bases). Deletions cut 5 bases from V and 0 bases from J, with 11 bases between. The CDR3 loop spans 15 amino acids. Germline V gene data show CDR1 as SGHTA and CDR2 as FQGNSA. CDR3 in amino acids: CASSRDALSGNTIYF. CDR3 bases: TGTGCCAGCAGCAGGGACGCACTCTCTGGAAACACCATATATTTT.

This clonotype was detected ten times or more. J is TRBJ2-3 and V is TRBV4-1, with TRBD2 matching 7 bases. CDR1 is MGHRA, CDR2 YSYEKL, per germline. The CDR3 is made up of 17 amino acids. Unmatched junction bases numbered 9, after V lost 1 base and J lost 2 bases. CDR3 DNA sequence: TGCGCCAGCAGCCAAGGGATTGAGCGGGGCTACACAGATACGCAGTATTTT. This sequence encodes CASSQGIERGYTDTQYF.

This clonotype was observed many times. The chain links TRBV2 to TRBJ2-5; D remains ambiguous. The CDR3 totals 16 residues. Trimming pared 3 bases from V and 5 bases from J, leaving 19 bases between. From germline, CDR1 is SNHLY and CDR2 FYNNEI. As DNA, the CDR3 is TGTGCCAGCAGTGAGCTGTCGAAGGCGGCCAGGGAGACCCAGTACTTC. This sequence encodes CASSELSKAARETQYF.

This chain connects TRBV5-4 to TRBJ2-1, with D perhaps TRBD1 (6 bases). This CDR3 is built from 16 residues. V lost 4 bases to trimming and J lost 0 bases, with 14 bases between them. Germline assignment: CDR1 SGHNT and CDR2 YYREEE (reference sequence). CDR3 DNA: TGTGCCAGCAGCCCACATATACAGGGCTCCTACAATGAGCAGTTCTTC. Residues: CASSPHIQGSYNEQFF.

The sample holds many counts of this clonotype. CDR3 coding DNA: TGTGCCAGCAGCCCCGGACACATGAACACCGGGGAGCTGTTTTTT. Protein sequence: CASSPGHMNTGELFF. The chain combines TRBV7-6 with TRBJ2-2; maybe TRBD1 (5 bases). Trimming shortened V by 5 bases and J by 1 base, and 11 bases separated the two germline ends. The CDR3 consists of 15 residues. Germline V gene sequence: CDR1 SGHVS, CDR2 FNYEAQ.